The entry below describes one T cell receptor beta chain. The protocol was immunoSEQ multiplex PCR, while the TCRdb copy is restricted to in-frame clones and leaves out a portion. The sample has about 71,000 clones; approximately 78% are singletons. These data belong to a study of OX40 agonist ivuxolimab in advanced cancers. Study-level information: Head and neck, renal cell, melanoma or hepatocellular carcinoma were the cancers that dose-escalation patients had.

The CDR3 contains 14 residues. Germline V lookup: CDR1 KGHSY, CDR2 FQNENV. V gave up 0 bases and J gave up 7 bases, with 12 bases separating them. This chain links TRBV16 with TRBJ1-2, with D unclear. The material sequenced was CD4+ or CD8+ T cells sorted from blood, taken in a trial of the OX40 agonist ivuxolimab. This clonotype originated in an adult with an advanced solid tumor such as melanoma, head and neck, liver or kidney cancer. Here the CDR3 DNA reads TGTGCCAGCAGCCAATCGGAAGGAGTCTCTGGCTACACCTTC. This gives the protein CASSQSEGVSGYTF.